The following is a T cell receptor (beta chain) sequence with its context. Its antigen target is currently unknown. No base quality information exists; no much larger clone differs at one position. The library relied on 5' RACE. Sequencing was performed on an Illumina HiSeq 2000. Template switching added a universal primer binding site, and the final cDNA carried a unique molecular identifier that allowed TCR cDNA molecules to be counted accurately. Specific primers in the conserved constant-segment region were used to synthesize first-strand cDNA for the TCR alpha and beta chains. To control for contamination, every cDNA library carried two barcodes: a SMART-Mk sample barcode plus Illumina barcodes. TruSeq adapter sequences and Illumina sample barcodes were added in two successive PCR steps. TCR alpha and beta cDNA libraries were sequenced on the Illumina HiSeq platform with custom primers. As for the authors' bioinformatics: Unique molecular identifiers were extracted from raw reads with MiGEC, and CDR3 positions were determined with MiXCR. For each individual, recombination models were inferred using an EM algorithm with the repgenHMM and IGoR tools. The tcR package in R was used for shared clonotype analysis, with sharing normalized by the product of cloneset sizes. To study raw recombination free of thymic and clonal selection effects, out-of-frame nonproductive sequences were analyzed. TCRdb redid the processing of the public reads, applying fastp at Q25 and MiXCR, and retained in-frame beta chains. Each entry is one CDR3 protein sequence, shown with its most common DNA and genes. The V and J calls, along with clone size, are taken from TCRdb and not from the paper's own processing. Across this sample there are 1.5 million or so distinct CDR3 sequences, with about 30% seen only once. The top ten hold around 0.25% of the sample.

The data stem from a study of identical twins (dated by TCRdb to about 2016). For the study in its entirety: TCR alpha and beta repertoires from monozygotic twins, unrelated adults of various ages and cord blood were deep-sequenced to test whether fetal clonotypes persist. To rule out contamination, the twin experiments were replicated at different times with different library preparation protocols. Here is what the overall study found, with its caveats: Invariant T cells such as MAIT and iNKT could partly confound zero-insertion analyses, though diverse VJ usage argued against this for most clonotypes. Fewer insertions were carried by abundant cord blood beta clonotypes; a weaker similar trend was observed in young adult naive repertoires, while no such trend was observed in memory repertoires. A weaker excess of twin sharing was found in beta out-of-frame sequences because the signal-to-noise ratio was lowered by fewer shared sequences. In monozygotic twins, out-of-frame TCR alpha sharing was systematically underestimated by recombination models, although the models agreed with sharing between unrelated individuals. Because the same donors could not be followed over many years, the conclusions depended on cross-sectional statistical analysis. Compared with coincidental sharing between unrelated individuals, out-of-frame TCR alpha sequences shared between twins had an excess of sequences with low generation probability.

CDR1 and CDR2 (MDHEN, SYDVKM) derive from the germline V gene. V is reduced by 3 bases and J by 8 bases, leaving a spacing of 13 bases between them. Its CDR3 holds 13 amino acids, cysteine through phenylalanine. The kept DNA is CDR3 alone, 39 bases in frame from the first base. Only healthy Caucasian donors were included. The sample taken for sequencing was cord blood. This TCR came from a newborn girl in good health. The rearranged chain carries TRBV28 and TRBJ1-2, with the D segment identity uncertain. CDR3 sequence: CASSLTAPRGYTF. The sequenced DNA: TGTGCCAGCAGTTTGACGGCCCCACGGGGCTACACCTTC.